Listed here is a single T cell receptor beta chain. This clonotype was seen many times. This clone's antigen is unknown. Within one base of it there is no much larger clone, and no base qualities were kept. This sample's time point label indicates: newly diagnosed GD, antithyroid drugs for less than 3 months. For both TCR sequencing and RNA sequencing, RNA was extracted from PBMCs using TRIzol. Graves' disease was diagnosed according to American Thyroid Association guidelines. Patients for the study were recruited at an endocrinology department in Xi'an, China. Each patient gave around 9.2 milliliters of peripheral blood, collected in an EDTA anticoagulant tube. Ficoll Paque Plus density gradient separation was used to isolate PBMCs, and no further T cell sorting was performed. An Agilent 2100 Bioanalyzer and agarose gel were used to check RNA quality, while a NanoDrop 2000 measured RNA concentration.

The CDR3 contains 13 residues, cysteine and phenylalanine counted. Only the CDR3 DNA stays, 39 bases, in frame from base 1. The V and J ends are trimmed by 5 bases and 6 bases, leaving 13 bases between them. Sequences SEHNR (CDR1) and FQNEAQ (CDR2) are obtained from the germline V gene (reference sequence). The data belong to a study of regulatory T cells in long-lasting Graves disease (dated by TCRdb to the early 2020s). About the investigation overall: Antithyroid drugs had been taken for less than 3 months by newly diagnosed Graves' disease patients. Persistent Graves' disease patients were compared with newly diagnosed Graves' disease patients by peripheral blood TCR sequencing and RNA sequencing. The study was conducted in China and was registered as a clinical trial. A total of around 35 samples were covered by TCR sequencing, comprising about 13 persistent and approximately 20 newly diagnosed Graves' disease patients.

The method behind the library was multiplex PCR. Sequencing relied on an Illumina HiSeq 4000. CDR3 regions were amplified by Arm-PCR with iRepertoire HTBI primers to construct TCR beta libraries. Gel purification was performed on PCR products prior to sequencing. In the source study's methods: A total of 62 TRBV and 14 TRBJ segments were identified across samples and were used for gene usage analysis of CDR3 amino acid clonotypes. COPE and FqMerger were used to merge the filtered high-quality paired reads into contigs. BLAST was used to align contigs to IMGT TRBV, TRBD and TRBJ reference genes, and CDR3 was defined according to IMGT. Any clonotype with a frequency above 0.1% was classified as a highly expanded clone. Shannon entropy served as the measure of repertoire diversity, while the Gini coefficient captured V-J evenness. Clonotypes shared by more than one individual were considered public. TCRdb took the public reads, trimmed them with fastp at Q25, ran MiXCR for clone calling and kept in-frame beta chains. Here each entry gathers all rows of one CDR3 protein and keeps the most common genes and DNA. TCRdb's processing, not the authors' own work, is the source of the V and J calls. In all, the sample holds 320,000 or so distinct CDR3 sequences, and more than 15% of those were seen once. The ten most abundant clones make up roughly 40% of the sample.

Paper-wide results and their limitations: Sequencing and analysis were limited to the TCR beta chain. Because the primary lesion, thyroid tissue, could not be accessed, the study looked at peripheral blood alone. The authors acknowledged the small sample size as a limitation that may reduce accuracy. Preferential use of TRBV28, TRBJ1-2 and TRBJ2-5 was observed in persistent disease, whereas TRBV20-1 and TRBJ2-1 were favored in newly diagnosed disease. A larger number of public clonotypes was shared among persistent patients (approximately 2,600) than among newly diagnosed patients (around 880). Lower TCR Shannon entropy and fewer highly expanded clones were observed in persistent Graves' disease patients than in newly diagnosed patients, which suggested clonal expansion.

This specimen consisted of peripheral blood mononuclear cells (PBMCs), obtained at new diagnosis, from a patient treated with antithyroid drugs. This chain is built from TRBV7-9 and TRBJ1-2; the D region possibly corresponds to TRBD1 (5 bases align). This clonotype originated in a female donor with Graves disease. The base sequence is TGTGCCAGCAGCCCCCACGGACACGATGGCTACACCTTC. This codes for CASSPHGHDGYTF. The CDR3 plus the reference TRBV7-9 and TRBJ1-2 genes for the other parts give the full variable domain: DTGVSQNPRHKITKRGQNVTFRCDPISEHNRLYWYRQTLGQGPEFLTYFQNEAQLEKSRLLSDRFSAERPKGSFSTLEIQRTEQGDSAMYLCASSPHGHDGYTFGSGTRLTVV.